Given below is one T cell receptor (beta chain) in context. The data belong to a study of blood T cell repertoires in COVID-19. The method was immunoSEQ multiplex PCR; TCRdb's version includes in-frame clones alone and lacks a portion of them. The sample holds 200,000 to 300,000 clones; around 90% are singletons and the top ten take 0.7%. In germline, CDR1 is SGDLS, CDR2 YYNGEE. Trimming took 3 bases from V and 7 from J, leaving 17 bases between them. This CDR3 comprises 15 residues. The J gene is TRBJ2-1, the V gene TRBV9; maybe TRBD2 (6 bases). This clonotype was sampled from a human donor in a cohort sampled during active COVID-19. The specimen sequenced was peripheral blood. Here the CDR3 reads CASSELGGPGNEQFF. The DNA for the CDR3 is TGTGCCAGCAGCGAGCTAGGAGGGCCTGGGAATGAGCAGTTCTTC.